Detailed here is one T cell receptor beta chain. Its antigen remains undetermined. No clone much larger than this one lies a single base away; base qualities are absent. The method was the immunoSEQ multiplex PCR assay. The paper's data handling went like this. Richness and clonality were used to summarize the repertoires, and clones that significantly expanded or contracted between pre- and post-therapy samples were identified. TCRdb limited this immuneACCESS table to in-frame rearrangements with V and J called. A share of clones is missing; checked studies link under half to unresolved V genes, and the rest is unexplained. V, J and clone size derive from that table, while D and trimming were established from the DNA sequence. This sample gives 10,000 to 15,000 clones in total; approximately 96% of them show up just once. 2.5% to 3% of the sample comes from the top ten. Per the publication, the time point label means: at surgical resection after neoadjuvant nivolumab +/- ipilimumab. The samples were obtained from NEOSTAR, a phase 2 randomized trial that tested neoadjuvant nivolumab or nivolumab plus ipilimumab, followed by surgery, in operable NSCLC.

The source of the sample is a study of neoadjuvant nivolumab and ipilimumab in lung cancer (dated by TCRdb to the early 2020s). For the wider study: Nivolumab was administered intravenously at 3 mg/kg on days 1, 15 and 29, and in the combination arm ipilimumab 1 mg/kg was added on day 1 only. The major pathologic response (MPR) rate in the intention-to-treat population in each study arm was designated as the primary trial endpoint. A total of roughly 45 patients with operable NSCLC were treated in the trial, with roughly 23 randomized to nivolumab monotherapy and 21 randomized to nivolumab plus ipilimumab. TCR repertoires were compared between pretherapy (baseline) peripheral blood and tumors resected at surgery after neoadjuvant immune checkpoint blockade. Matched pretherapy and resected tumor pairs were analyzed from seven patients, of whom four had been treated with nivolumab and three with nivolumab plus ipilimumab. The research as a whole found: No significant correlation was found between TCR clonality and pathologic tumor regression, and only a single major-pathologic-response sample was available for the analysis of TCR clonality versus pathologic tumor regression. A positive correlation was observed between pretherapy blood TCR richness and richness in tumors resected after neoadjuvant therapy (Spearman R = 0.82). A small number of samples underwent TCR sequencing. From pretherapy to surgery, tumor T-cell richness and clonality went up in three of three dual-therapy tumors, versus only two of four nivolumab-treated tumors. Compared with tumor-adjacent uninvolved lung, resected tumors had greater TCR richness and clonality, and increases showed up in more of the dual-therapy-treated tumors.

Reading from cysteine to phenylalanine, the CDR3 counts 16 amino acids. Solely the CDR3 DNA is kept, with 48 bases framed from the first base. Cut back by 1 base and 0 bases, the V and J ends lie 11 bases apart. For CDR1 and CDR2, the germline V gene lists SGDLS and YYNGEE. This sequence originates from an adult with non-small cell lung cancer. The chain was built from TRBV9 and TRBJ1-3; the D gene is perhaps TRBD1, on 5 matching bases. The source was peripheral blood, collected after neoadjuvant nivolumab, alone or with ipilimumab, at or shortly before surgery. In nucleotides, the sequence is TGTGCCAGCAGCGTAAGTGAGGGGTTCTCTGGAAACACCATATATTTT. It is translated as CASSVSEGFSGNTIYF.